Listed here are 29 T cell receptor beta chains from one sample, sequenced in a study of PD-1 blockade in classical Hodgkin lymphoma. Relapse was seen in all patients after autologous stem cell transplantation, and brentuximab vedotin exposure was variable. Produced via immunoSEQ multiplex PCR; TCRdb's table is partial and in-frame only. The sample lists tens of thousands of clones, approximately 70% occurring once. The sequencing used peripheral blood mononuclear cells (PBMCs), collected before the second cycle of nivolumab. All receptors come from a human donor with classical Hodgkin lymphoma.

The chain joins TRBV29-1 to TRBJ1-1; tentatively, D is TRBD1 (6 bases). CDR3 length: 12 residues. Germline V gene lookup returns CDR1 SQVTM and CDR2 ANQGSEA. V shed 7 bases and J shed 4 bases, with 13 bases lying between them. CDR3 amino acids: CSADRLGTEAFF. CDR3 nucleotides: TGCAGCGCCGACAGGCTGGGCACTGAAGCTTTCTTT.

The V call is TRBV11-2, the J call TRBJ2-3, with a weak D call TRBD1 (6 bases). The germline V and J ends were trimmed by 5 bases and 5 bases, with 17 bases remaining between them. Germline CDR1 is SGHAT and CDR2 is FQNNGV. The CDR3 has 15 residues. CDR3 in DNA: TGTGCCAGCAGCACTTACAGGGTAATGGGAGATACGCAGTATTTT. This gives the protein CASSTYRVMGDTQYF.

The CDR3 spells CASTLGVGQPQHF. The CDR3 coding sequence is TGTGCCAGCACCTTGGGCGTCGGTCAGCCCCAGCATTTT. The V and J genes are TRBV7-2 and TRBJ1-5; no reliable D call. V shed 7 bases and J shed 6 bases, with 13 bases lying between them. Germline CDR1 is SGHTA and CDR2 is FQGNSA. The CDR3 loop spans 13 amino acids.

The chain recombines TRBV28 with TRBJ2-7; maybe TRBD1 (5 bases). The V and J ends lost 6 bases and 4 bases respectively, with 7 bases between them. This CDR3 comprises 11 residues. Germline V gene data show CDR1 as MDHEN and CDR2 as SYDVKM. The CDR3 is CASSQGYEQYV. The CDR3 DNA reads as TGTGCCAGCAGCCAGGGATACGAGCAGTACGTC.

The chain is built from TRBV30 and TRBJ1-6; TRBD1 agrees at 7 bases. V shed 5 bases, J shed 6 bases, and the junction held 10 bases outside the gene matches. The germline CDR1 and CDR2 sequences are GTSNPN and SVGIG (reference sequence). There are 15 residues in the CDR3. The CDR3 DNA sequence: TGTGCCTGGGGTGAACAGGGGATTGGTAATTCACCCCTCCACTTT. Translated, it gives CAWGEQGIGNSPLHF.

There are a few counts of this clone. Here the CDR3 DNA reads TGCGCCAGCAGCCCCCGTCCCGACAGGACCCAAGAGAACACTGAAGCTTTCTTT. As protein: CASSPRPDRTQENTEAFF. The chain carries TRBV4-1 and TRBJ1-1; a possible D gene is TRBD1 (6 bases). This CDR3 has 18 residues. CDR1 is MGHRA and CDR2 is YSYEKL in the germline V gene. The germline V and J ends were trimmed by 4 bases and 1 base, with 22 bases remaining between them.

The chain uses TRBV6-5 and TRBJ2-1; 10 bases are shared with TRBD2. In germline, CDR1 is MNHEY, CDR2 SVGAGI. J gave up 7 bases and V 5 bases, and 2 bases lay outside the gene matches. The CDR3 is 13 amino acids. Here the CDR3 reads CASSSGGGNEQFF. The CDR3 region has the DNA TGTGCCAGCAGTAGCGGGGGGGGGAATGAGCAGTTCTTC.

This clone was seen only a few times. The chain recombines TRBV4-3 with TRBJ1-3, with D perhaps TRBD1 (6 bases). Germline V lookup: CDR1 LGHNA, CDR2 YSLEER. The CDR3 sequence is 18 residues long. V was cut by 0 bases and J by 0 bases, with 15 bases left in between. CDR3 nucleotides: TGCGCCAGCAGCCAAGAACCTGGGACAAGCTACTCTGGAAACACCATATATTTT. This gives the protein CASSQEPGTSYSGNTIYF.

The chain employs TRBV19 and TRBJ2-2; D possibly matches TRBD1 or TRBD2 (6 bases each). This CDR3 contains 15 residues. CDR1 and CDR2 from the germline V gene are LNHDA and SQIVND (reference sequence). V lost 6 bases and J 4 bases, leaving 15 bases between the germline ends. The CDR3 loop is CASSAPQGGTGELFF. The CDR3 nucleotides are TGTGCCAGTAGCGCCCCACAGGGAGGCACCGGGGAGCTGTTTTTT.

The CDR3: CASTEDRDGYNEQFF. The CDR3 region has the DNA TGTGCCAGTACCGAGGACAGGGATGGGTACAATGAGCAGTTCTTC. The chain couples TRBV19 to TRBJ2-1; TRBD1 matches at 8 bases. Germline loops: CDR1 LNHDA, CDR2 SQIVND (reference sequence). V was pared by 7 bases and J by 4 bases, with 9 bases of the junction left unmatched. The CDR3 loop spans 15 amino acids. The full variable domain, rest sourced from reference TRBV19 and TRBJ2-1, is DGGITQSPKYLFRKEGQNVTLSCEQNLNHDAMYWYRQDPGQGLRLIYYSQIVNDFQKGDIAEGYSVSREKKESFPLTVTSAQKNPTAFYLCASTEDRDGYNEQFFGPGTRLTVL.

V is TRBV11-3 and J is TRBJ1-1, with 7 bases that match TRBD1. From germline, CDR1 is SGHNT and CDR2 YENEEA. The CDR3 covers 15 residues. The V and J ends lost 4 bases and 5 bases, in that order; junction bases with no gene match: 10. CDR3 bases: TGTGCCAGCAGCTGGACGGACAGCAGGGGGACTGAAGCTTTCTTT. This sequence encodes CASSWTDSRGTEAFF.

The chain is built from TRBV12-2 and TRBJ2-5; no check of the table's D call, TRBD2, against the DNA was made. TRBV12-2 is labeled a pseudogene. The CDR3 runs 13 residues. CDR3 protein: CASQLGIGETQYF. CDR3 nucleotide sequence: TGTGCAAGTCAACTAGGGATAGGAGAGACCCAGTACTTC.

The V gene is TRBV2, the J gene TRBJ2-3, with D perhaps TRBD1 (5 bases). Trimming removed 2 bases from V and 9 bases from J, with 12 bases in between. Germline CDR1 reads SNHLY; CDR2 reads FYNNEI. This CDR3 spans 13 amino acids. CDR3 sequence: CASSETAGSTQYF. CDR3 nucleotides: TGTGCCAGCAGTGAAACCGCAGGGTCCACGCAGTATTTT.

Here the CDR3 DNA reads TGTGCCAGCAGTTACGGGGGGGGGACTGAAGCTTTCTTT. This codes for CASSYGGGTEAFF. J is TRBJ1-1 and V is TRBV6-5; maybe TRBD1 (5 bases). Germline V gene data show CDR1 as MNHEY and CDR2 as SVGAGI. V lost 2 bases, J lost 5 bases, and 9 bases lay in between. This CDR3 has 13 amino acids.

CDR3 amino acids: CASSPRTGDPGSTNYGYTF. The CDR3 region has the DNA TGTGCCAGCAGTCCCCGGACAGGGGACCCTGGATCGACTAACTATGGCTACACCTTC. The rearrangement uses TRBV27 and TRBJ1-2; 9 bases are shared with TRBD1. The CDR3 spans 19 residues. Germline V gene lookup returns CDR1 MNHEY and CDR2 SMNVEV (reference sequence). Trimming removed 5 bases from V and 0 bases from J; junction bases left unmatched: 16.

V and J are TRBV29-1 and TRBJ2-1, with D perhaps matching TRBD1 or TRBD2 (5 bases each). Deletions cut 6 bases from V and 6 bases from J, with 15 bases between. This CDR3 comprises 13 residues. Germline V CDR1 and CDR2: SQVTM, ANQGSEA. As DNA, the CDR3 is TGCAGCGTCCGACCGGGACCCTTCAATGAGCAGTTCTTC. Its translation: CSVRPGPFNEQFF.

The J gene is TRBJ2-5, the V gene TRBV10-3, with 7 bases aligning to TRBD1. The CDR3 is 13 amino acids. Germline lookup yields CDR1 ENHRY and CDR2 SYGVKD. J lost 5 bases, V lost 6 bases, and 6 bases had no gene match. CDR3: CAISKGATETQYF. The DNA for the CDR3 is TGTGCCATCAGCAAGGGGGCGACGGAGACCCAGTACTTC.

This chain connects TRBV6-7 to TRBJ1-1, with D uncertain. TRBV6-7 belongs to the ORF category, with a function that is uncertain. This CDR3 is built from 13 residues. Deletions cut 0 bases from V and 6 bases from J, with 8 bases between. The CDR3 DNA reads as TGTGCCAGCAGTTACTCCTCGTTACCTGAAGCTTTCTTT. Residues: CASSYSSLPEAFF.

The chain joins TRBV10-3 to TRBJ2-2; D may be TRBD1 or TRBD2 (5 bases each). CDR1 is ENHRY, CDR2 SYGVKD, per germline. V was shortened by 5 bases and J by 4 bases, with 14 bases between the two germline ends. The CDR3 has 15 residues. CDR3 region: CAISSGRSITGELFF. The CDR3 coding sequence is TGTGCCATCAGTTCGGGACGGTCGATCACCGGGGAGCTGTTTTTT.

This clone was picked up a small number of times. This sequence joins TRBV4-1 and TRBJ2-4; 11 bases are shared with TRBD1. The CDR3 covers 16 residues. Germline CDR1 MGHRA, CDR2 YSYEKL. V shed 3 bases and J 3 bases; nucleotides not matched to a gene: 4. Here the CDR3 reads CASSQGDRGNKNIQYF. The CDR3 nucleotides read TGCGCCAGCAGCCAGGGGGACAGGGGGAACAAAAACATTCAGTACTTC.

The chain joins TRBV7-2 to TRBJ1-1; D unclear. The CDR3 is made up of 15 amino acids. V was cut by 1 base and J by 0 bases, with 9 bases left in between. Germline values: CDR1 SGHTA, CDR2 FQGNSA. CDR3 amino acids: CASSLGATLNTEAFF. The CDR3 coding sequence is TGTGCCAGCAGCTTAGGAGCGACATTGAACACTGAAGCTTTCTTT. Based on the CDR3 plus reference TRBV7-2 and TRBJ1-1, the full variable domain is GAGVSQSPSNKVTEKGKDVELRCDPISGHTALYWYRQSLGQGLEFLIYFQGNSAPDKSGLPSDRFSAERTGGSVSTLTIQRTQQEDSAVYLCASSLGATLNTEAFFGQGTRLTVV.

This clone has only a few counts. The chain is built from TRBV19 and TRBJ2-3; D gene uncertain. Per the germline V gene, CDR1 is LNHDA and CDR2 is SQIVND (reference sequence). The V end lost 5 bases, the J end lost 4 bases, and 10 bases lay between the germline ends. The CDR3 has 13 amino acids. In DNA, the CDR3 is TGTGCCAGTAGTGCAACATTCTCAGATACGCAGTATTTT. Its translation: CASSATFSDTQYF.

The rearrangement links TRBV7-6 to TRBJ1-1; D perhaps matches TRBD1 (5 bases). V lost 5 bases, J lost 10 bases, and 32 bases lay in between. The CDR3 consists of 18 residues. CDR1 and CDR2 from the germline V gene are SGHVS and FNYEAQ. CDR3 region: CASSQHLSPASGTPSAFF. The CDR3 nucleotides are TGTGCCAGCAGCCAACACTTATCCCCGGCCTCAGGGACCCCTTCAGCTTTCTTT.

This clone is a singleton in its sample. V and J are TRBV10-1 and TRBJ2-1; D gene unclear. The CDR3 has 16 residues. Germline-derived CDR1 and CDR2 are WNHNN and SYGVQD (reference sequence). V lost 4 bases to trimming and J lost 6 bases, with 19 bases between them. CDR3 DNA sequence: TGCGCCAGCAGTGCCCGGGTTGGCAGTCGGATCAATGAGCAGTTCTTC. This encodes CASSARVGSRINEQFF.

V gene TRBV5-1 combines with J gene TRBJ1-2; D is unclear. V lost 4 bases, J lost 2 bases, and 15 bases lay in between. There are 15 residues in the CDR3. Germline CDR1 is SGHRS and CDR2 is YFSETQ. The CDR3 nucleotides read TGCGCCAGCAGCAACCAGGTGGCGGCAAACTATGGCTACACCTTC. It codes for CASSNQVAANYGYTF.

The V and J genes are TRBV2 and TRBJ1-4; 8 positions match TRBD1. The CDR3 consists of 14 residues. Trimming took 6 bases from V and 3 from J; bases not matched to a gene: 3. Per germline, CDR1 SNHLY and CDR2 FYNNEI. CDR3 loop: CASRTGASNEKLFF. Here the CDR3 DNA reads TGTGCCAGCAGGACAGGGGCGTCTAATGAAAAACTGTTTTTT.

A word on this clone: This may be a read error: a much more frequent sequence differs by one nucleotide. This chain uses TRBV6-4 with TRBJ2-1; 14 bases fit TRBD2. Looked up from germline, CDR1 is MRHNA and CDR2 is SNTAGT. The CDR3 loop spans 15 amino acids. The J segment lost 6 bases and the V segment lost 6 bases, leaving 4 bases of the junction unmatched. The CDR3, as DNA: TGTGCCAGCAGCCGACTAGCGGGGGGGCGCAATGAGCAGTTCTTC. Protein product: CASSRLAGGRNEQFF.

This chain's CDR3 is CASSSRTSEAFF. The CDR3 bases are TGTGCCAGCAGTTCCAGGACCTCTGAAGCTTTCTTT. The J gene is TRBJ1-1, the V gene TRBV5-4; D unclear. This CDR3 is built from 12 residues. CDR1 and CDR2 from the germline V gene are SGHNT and YYREEE (reference sequence). V lost 5 bases and J lost 6, with 11 bases in between. The whole variable domain, filled in from reference TRBV5-4 and TRBJ1-1, reads ETGVTQSPTHLIKTRGQQVTLRCSSQSGHNTVSWYQQALGQGPQFIFQYYREEENGRGNFPPRFSGLQFPNYSSELNVNALELDDSALYLCASSSRTSEAFFGQGTRLTVV.

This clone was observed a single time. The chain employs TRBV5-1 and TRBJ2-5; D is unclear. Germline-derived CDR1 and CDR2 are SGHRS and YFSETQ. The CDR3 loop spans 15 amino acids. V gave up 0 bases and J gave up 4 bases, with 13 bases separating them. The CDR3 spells CASSLAPIAGETQYF. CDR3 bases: TGCGCCAGCAGCTTGGCCCCCATCGCAGGAGAGACCCAGTACTTC.